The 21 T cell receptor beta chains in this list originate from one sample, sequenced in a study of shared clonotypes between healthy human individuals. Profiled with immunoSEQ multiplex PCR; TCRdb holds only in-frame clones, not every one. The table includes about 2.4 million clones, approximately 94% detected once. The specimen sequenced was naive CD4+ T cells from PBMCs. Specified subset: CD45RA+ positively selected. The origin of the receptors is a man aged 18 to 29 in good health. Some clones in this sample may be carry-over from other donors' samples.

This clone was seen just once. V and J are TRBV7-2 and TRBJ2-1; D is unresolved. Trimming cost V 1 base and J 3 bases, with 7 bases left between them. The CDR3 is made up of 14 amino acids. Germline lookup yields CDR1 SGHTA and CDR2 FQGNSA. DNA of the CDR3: TGTGCCAGCAGCTTAGGGTGGGGCTACAATGAGCAGTTCTTC. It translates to CASSLGWGYNEQFF.

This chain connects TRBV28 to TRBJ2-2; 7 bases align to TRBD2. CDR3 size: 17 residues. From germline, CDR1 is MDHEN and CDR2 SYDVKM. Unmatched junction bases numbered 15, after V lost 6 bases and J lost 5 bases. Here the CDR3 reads CASSSLGGGPRTGELFF. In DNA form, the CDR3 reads TGTGCCAGCAGCTCCCTTGGGGGAGGGCCACGGACCGGGGAGCTGTTTTTT.

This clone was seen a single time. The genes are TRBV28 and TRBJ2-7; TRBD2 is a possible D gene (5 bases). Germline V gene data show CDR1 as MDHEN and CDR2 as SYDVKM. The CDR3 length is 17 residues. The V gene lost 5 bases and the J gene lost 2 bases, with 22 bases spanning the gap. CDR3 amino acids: CASSPLEEGYRTYEQYF. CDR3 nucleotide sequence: TGTGCCAGCAGTCCTCTCGAAGAGGGATACCGAACCTACGAGCAGTACTTC.

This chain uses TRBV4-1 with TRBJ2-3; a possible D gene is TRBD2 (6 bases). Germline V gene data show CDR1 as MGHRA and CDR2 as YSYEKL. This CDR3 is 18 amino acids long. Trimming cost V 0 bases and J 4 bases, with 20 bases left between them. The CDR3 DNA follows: TGCGCCAGCAGCCAAGAAGGACTACCCGGGATAGGTGCAGATACGCAGTATTTT. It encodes CASSQEGLPGIGADTQYF.

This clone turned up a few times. The CDR3 nucleotides read TGCGCCAGCAGTGAGACTAGAGAGGATGAGCAGTTCTTC. Amino acid sequence: CASSETREDEQFF. The rearrangement joins TRBV10-1 to TRBJ2-1; TRBD2 is a possible D gene (5 bases). Trimming cost V 2 bases and J 8 bases, with 10 bases left between them. The CDR3 has 13 residues. CDR1 is WNHNN, CDR2 SYGVQD, per germline (reference sequence).

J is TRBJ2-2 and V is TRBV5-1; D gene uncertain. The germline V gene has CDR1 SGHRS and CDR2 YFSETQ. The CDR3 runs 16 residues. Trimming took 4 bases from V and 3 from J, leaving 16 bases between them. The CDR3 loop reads CASSPPTQRDTGELFF. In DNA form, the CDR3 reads TGCGCCAGCAGCCCCCCTACACAGAGAGACACCGGGGAGCTGTTTTTT.

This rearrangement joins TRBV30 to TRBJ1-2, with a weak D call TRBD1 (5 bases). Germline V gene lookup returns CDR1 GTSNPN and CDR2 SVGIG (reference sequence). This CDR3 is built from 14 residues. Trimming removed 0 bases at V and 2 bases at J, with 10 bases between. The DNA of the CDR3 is TGTGCCTGGAGTGTACAGGTTCGGAACTATGGCTACACCTTC. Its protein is CAWSVQVRNYGYTF.

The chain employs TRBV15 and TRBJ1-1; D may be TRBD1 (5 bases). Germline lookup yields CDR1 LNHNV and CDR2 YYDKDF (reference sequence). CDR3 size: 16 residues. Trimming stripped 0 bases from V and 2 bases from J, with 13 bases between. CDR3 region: CATSRDLWGGNTEAFF. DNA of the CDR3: TGTGCCACCAGCAGAGATCTCTGGGGCGGAAACACTGAAGCTTTCTTT.

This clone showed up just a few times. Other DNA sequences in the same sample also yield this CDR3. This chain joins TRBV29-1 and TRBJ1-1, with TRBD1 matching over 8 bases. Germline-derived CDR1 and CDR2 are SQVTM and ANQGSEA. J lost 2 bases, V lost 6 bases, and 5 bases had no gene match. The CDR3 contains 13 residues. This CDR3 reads CSVPGTGNTEAFF. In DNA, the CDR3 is TGCAGCGTCCCCGGGACAGGTAACACTGAAGCTTTCTTT.

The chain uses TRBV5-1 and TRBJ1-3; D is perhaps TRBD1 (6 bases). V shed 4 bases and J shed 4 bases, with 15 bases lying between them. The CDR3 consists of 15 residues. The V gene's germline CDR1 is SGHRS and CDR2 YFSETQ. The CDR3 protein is CASSEEPGTGNTIYF. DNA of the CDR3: TGCGCCAGCAGCGAGGAGCCAGGGACAGGAAACACCATATATTTT.

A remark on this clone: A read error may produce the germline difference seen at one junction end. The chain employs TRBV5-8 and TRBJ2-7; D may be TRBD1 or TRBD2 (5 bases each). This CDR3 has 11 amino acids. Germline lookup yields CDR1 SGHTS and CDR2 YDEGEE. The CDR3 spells CASSSGTSPNF. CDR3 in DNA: TGTGCCAGCAGCTCCGGGACGTCCCCGAACTTC. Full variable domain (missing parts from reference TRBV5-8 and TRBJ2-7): EAGVTQSPTHLIKTRGQQATLRCSPISGHTSVYWYQQALGLGLQFLLWYDEGEERNRGNFPPRFSGRQFPNYSSELNVNALELEDSALYLCASSSGTSPNFGPGTRLTVT.

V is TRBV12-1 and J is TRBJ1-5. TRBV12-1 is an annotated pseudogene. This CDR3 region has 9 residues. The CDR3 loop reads CASSSHPFF. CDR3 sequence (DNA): TGTGCCAGCAGCTCCCATCCTTTTTTT.

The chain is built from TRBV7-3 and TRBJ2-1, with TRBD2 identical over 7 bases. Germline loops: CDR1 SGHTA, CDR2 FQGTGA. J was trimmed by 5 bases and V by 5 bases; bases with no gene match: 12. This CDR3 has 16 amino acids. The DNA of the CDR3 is TGTGCCAGCAGCCCCACGGGGGGTGATGGAAACAATGAGCAGTTCTTC. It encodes CASSPTGGDGNNEQFF.

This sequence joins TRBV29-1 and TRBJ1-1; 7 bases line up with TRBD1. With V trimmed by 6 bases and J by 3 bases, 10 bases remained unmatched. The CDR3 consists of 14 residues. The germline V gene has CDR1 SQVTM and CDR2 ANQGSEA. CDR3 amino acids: CSVRRDSRDTEAFF. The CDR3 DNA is TGCAGCGTGCGACGGGACAGCCGCGACACTGAAGCTTTCTTT.

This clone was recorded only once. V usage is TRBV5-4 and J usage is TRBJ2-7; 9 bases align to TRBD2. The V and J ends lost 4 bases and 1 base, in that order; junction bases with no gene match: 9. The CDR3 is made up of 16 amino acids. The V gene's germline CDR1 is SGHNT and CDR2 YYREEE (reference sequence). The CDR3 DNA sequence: TGTGCCAGCAGCGGAACACTAGCGGGTGGTTCCTACGAGCAGTACTTC. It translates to CASSGTLAGGSYEQYF. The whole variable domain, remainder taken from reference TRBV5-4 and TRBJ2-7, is ETGVTQSPTHLIKTRGQQVTLRCSSQSGHNTVSWYQQALGQGPQFIFQYYREEENGRGNFPPRFSGLQFPNYSSELNVNALELDDSALYLCASSGTLAGGSYEQYFGPGTRLTVT.

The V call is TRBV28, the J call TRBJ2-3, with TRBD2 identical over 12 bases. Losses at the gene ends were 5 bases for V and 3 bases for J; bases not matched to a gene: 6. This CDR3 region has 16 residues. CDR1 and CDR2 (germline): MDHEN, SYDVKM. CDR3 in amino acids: CASSLTSGSGTDTQYF. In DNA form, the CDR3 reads TGTGCCAGCAGTCTGACTAGCGGGAGTGGGACAGATACGCAGTATTTT.

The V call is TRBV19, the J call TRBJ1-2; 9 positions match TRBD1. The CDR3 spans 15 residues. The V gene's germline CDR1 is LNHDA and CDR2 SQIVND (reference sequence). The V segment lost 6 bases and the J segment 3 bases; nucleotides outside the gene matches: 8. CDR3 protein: CASRLQGASYYGYTF. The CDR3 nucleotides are TGTGCCAGTAGACTACAGGGGGCGTCGTACTATGGCTACACCTTC. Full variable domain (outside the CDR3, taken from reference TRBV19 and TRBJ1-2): DGGITQSPKYLFRKEGQNVTLSCEQNLNHDAMYWYRQDPGQGLRLIYYSQIVNDFQKGDIAEGYSVSREKKESFPLTVTSAQKNPTAFYLCASRLQGASYYGYTFGSGTRLTVV.

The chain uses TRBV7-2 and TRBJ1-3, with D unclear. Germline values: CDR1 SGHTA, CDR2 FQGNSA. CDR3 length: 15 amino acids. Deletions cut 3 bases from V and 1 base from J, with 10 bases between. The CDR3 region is CASSFRWGSGNTIYF. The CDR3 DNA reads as TGTGCCAGCAGCTTCAGGTGGGGTTCTGGAAACACCATATATTTT.

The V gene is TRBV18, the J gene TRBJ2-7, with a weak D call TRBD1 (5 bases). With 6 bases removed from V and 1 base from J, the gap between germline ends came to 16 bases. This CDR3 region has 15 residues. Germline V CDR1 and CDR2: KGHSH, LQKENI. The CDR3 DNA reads TGTGCCAGCTCCCTCAGTAGGACACCTTCCTACGAGCAGTACTTC. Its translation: CASSLSRTPSYEQYF.

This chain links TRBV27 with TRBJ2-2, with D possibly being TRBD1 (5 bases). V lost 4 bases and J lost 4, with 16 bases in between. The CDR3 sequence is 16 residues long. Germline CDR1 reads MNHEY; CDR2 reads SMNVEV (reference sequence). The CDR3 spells CASSSIRTLSTGELFF. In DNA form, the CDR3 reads TGTGCCAGCAGTTCCATTAGGACACTAAGCACCGGGGAGCTGTTTTTT.

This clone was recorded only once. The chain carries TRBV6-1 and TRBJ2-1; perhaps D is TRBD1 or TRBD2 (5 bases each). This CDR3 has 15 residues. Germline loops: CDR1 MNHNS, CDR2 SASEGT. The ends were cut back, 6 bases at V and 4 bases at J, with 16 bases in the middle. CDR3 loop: CASSPRGQPYNEQFF. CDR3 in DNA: TGTGCCAGCAGCCCGAGGGGTCAGCCTTACAATGAGCAGTTCTTC.